These T cell receptor beta chains were read from a single sample in a study of T cells in Graves' hyperthyroidism and ophthalmopathy. TCRdb reprocessed the multiplex PCR reads via MiXCR and lists one record per CDR3 protein. The sample holds over 500,000 distinct CDR3 sequences; 14% are singletons and the top ten take 11% to 15%. What was sequenced was blood. All receptors come from a woman aged 35 to 49 with Graves' hyperthyroidism. The CDR3 runs from the conserved cysteine through the conserved F or W. A D gene is named only where the DNA matches it firmly. Some rows have no size entry. The others give once, few or many, or a class for an expanded clone.

D,J,size,V,length,DNA,CDR3
TRBD1,TRBJ2-7,.,TRBV2,12,TGTGCCAGCAGAAAGGACAGGGACGAGCAGTACTTC,CASRKDRDEQYF
.,TRBJ2-1,.,TRBV19,15,TGTGCCAGTAGTATTACAGGACTTGAATGGAATGAGCAGTTCTTC,CASSITGLEWNEQFF
.,TRBJ2-3,many,TRBV7-9,14,TGTGCCAGCCTCCTACACACGAGCCCAGATACGCAGTATTTT,CASLLHTSPDTQYF
.,TRBJ2-2,many,TRBV30,13,TGTGCCTGGAGTGACCCGAACACCGGGGAGCTGTTTTTT,CAWSDPNTGELFF
.,TRBJ2-7,many,TRBV10-3,14,TGTGCCATCAGTGAGTCGAGTCAGTCCTACGAGCAGTACTTC,CAISESSQSYEQYF
TRBD1,TRBJ2-7,.,TRBV10-3,13,TGTGCCATCAGACCCGGGACAGAGGACGAGCAGTACTTC,CAIRPGTEDEQYF
.,TRBJ2-7,many,TRBV29-1,15,TGCAGCGTTGGTGGCTATCGGGTCGAAGGCTACGAGCAGTACTTC,CSVGGYRVEGYEQYF
.,TRBJ2-1,.,TRBV25-1,11,TGTGCCAGCACGGACAGCAATGAGCAGTTCTTC,CASTDSNEQFF
TRBD1,TRBJ1-2,many,TRBV5-1,16,TGCGCCAGCAGCTTGGGGGACAGCCCCTTTAACTATGGCTACACCTTC,CASSLGDSPFNYGYTF
.,TRBJ1-5,many,TRBV20-1,15,TGCAGTGCTAGGAGCGGCAGGGGCTTAAACGAGCCCCAGCATTTT,CSARSGRGLNEPQHF
.,TRBJ1-5,many,TRBV4-1,16,TGCGCCAGCAGCCAGTTACAGGGTTTTGGCAATCAGCCCCAGCATTTT,CASSQLQGFGNQPQHF
TRBD1,TRBJ1-3,.,TRBV20-1,15,TGCAGTGCTATGCCTTCGGGACAGGGGAGAAACACCATATATTTT,CSAMPSGQGRNTIYF
.,TRBJ1-4,.,TRBV27,15,TGTGCCAGCCACCCGGGTGGGGCTACTAATGAAAAACTGTTTTTT,CASHPGGATNEKLFF
.,TRBJ2-1,many,TRBV28,14,TGTGCCAGCAGTCCTAGGTCCCTCTTCAATGAGCAGTTCTTC,CASSPRSLFNEQFF
.,TRBJ1-2,.,TRBV20-1,14,TGCAGTGCTAGAGTGGCAGCCGTGGACTATGGCTACACCTTC,CSARVAAVDYGYTF
TRBD1,TRBJ2-2,few,TRBV6-1,16,TGTGCCAGCAGTGTAGACAGGGGTATAGGCACCGGGGAGCTGTTTTTT,CASSVDRGIGTGELFF
.,TRBJ2-1,many,TRBV2,14,TGTGCCAGCACTCAGCAGGGCACGGACAATGAGCAGTTCTTC,CASTQQGTDNEQFF
TRBD2,TRBJ2-3,many,TRBV3-1,15,TGTGCCAGCAGCCCCTCTAGCGGGAGTGGCGATACGCAGTATTTT,CASSPSSGSGDTQYF
.,TRBJ2-1,many,TRBV20-1,14,TGCAGTGCTAGAAAAGGAGGCTCAGACAATGAGCAGTTCTTC,CSARKGGSDNEQFF
TRBD1,TRBJ2-7,many,TRBV2,13,TGTGCCAGCAGTGCAACAGGGGAAAGCGAGCAGTACTTC,CASSATGESEQYF
TRBD1,TRBJ2-4,.,TRBV6-1,18,TGTGCCAGCATTCCTTACTCAACAGGGGAGAGATCCAAAAACATTCAGTACTTC,CASIPYSTGERSKNIQYF
.,TRBJ2-7,few,TRBV19,18,TGTGCCAGTAGTATAGCTGTATCCGGGACGTCTTCCTCCTACGAGCAGTACTTC,CASSIAVSGTSSSYEQYF
.,TRBJ1-6,.,TRBV6-1,15,TGTGCCAGCAGACCCCGGGCCTCCTATAATTCACCCCTCCACTTT,CASRPRASYNSPLHF
.,TRBJ2-5,.,TRBV5-1,14,TGCGCCAGCAGCTTGGATGGCGGAGAAGAGACCCAGTACTTC,CASSLDGGEETQYF
TRBD1,TRBJ2-3,.,TRBV19,14,TGTGCCAGTAGGGGACAGGGAGGTCCAGATACGCAGTATTTT,CASRGQGGPDTQYF
.,TRBJ1-1,many,TRBV7-2,12,TGTGCCAGCAGTACTTTGAACACTGAAGCTTTCTTT,CASSTLNTEAFF
.,TRBJ2-2,many,TRBV5-1,15,TGCGCCAGCAGCTTGGAGGGATCGGCCACCGGGGAGCTGTTTTTT,CASSLEGSATGELFF
.,TRBJ2-3,many,TRBV2,13,TGTGCCAGCAGCGGGGAAAACACAGATACGCAGTATTTT,CASSGENTDTQYF
TRBD2,TRBJ2-3,few,TRBV10-3,16,TGTGCCATCAGTTTAGCGGGAGGGATCCACGGAGATACGCAGTATTTT,CAISLAGGIHGDTQYF
.,TRBJ2-7,many,TRBV11-2,12,TGTGCCAGCAGCCGCGGAGGCTACGAGCAGTACTTC,CASSRGGYEQYF
TRBD2,TRBJ2-3,many,TRBV18,16,TGTGCCAGCTCACCCTGGGATAGCGGGAGCACAGATACGCAGTATTTT,CASSPWDSGSTDTQYF
TRBD2,TRBJ2-2,many,TRBV20-1,14,TGCAGTGCCCAAGCGGGAGGGCCTTTCGGGGAGCTGTTTTTT,CSAQAGGPFGELFF
TRBD1,TRBJ1-6,many,TRBV28,15,TGTGCCAGCAGTCGGAAGACAGGGGGCTATTCACCCCTCCACTTT,CASSRKTGGYSPLHF
.,TRBJ1-4,many,TRBV7-9,14,TGTGCCAGCAGCTCAGAGGGCTTTAGGGAAAAACTGTTTTTT,CASSSEGFREKLFF
.,TRBJ2-5,.,TRBV5-5,15,TGTGCCAGCAGCTTGGTATCGAGTGATCAAGAGACCCAGTACTTC,CASSLVSSDQETQYF
TRBD2,TRBJ2-1,many,TRBV20-1,15,TGCAGTGCTAGAGATGAAACTAGCGGTTACAATGAGCAGTTCTTC,CSARDETSGYNEQFF
.,TRBJ2-7,many,TRBV5-6,14,TGTGCCAGCAGCCATTCGGACAGATCCTCCGAGCAGTACTTC,CASSHSDRSSEQYF
TRBD1,TRBJ2-1,many,TRBV28,15,TGTGCCAGCAGCCCCGGGACAGGAACCTACAATGAGCAGTTCTTC,CASSPGTGTYNEQFF
.,TRBJ2-3,many,TRBV11-2,16,TGTGCCAGCAGCCGGCCGGGGGGCCAGGGCCCAGATACGCAGTATTTT,CASSRPGGQGPDTQYF
.,TRBJ2-5,many,TRBV2,15,TGTGCCAGCACCTCGGACAGCGCCACCCAAGAGACCCAGTACTTC,CASTSDSATQETQYF
.,TRBJ1-5,.,TRBV6-1,15,TGTGCCAGCAGTTCCGGACAAGGCTGGGCGGAGCCCCAGCATTTT,CASSSGQGWAEPQHF
.,TRBJ2-7,.,TRBV19,14,TGTGCCAGTAGTCGTGAGGGGGGCTCCTACGAGCAGTACTTC,CASSREGGSYEQYF
.,TRBJ2-7,.,TRBV6-1,15,TGTGCCAGCAGCCCTAGGAGGGTGAGCTCCTACGAGCAGTACTTC,CASSPRRVSSYEQYF
.,TRBJ2-7,.,TRBV20-1,14,TGCAGTGCTAGAGCGGCAGGGAGTATCAACGAGCAGTACTTC,CSARAAGSINEQYF
.,TRBJ2-7,many,TRBV3-1,15,TGTGCCAGCAGCCAAGATGTGGCTCCCGCCTACGAGCAGTACTTC,CASSQDVAPAYEQYF
TRBD2,TRBJ2-7,many,TRBV30,15,TGTGCCTGGAGTAAAAGCGGACTAGCGGTCTACGAGCAGTACTTC,CAWSKSGLAVYEQYF
TRBD2,TRBJ2-3,many,TRBV20-1,13,TGCAGTGCTGAGACTAGCGGGAGCGGTACGCAGTATTTT,CSAETSGSGTQYF
.,TRBJ2-1,many,TRBV13,14,TGTGCCAGCAGCCGTCTCCCACCCGGAGAGGAGCAGTTCTTC,CASSRLPPGEEQFF
TRBD2,TRBJ2-1,.,TRBV29-1,17,TGCAGCGTTACCCCGTTCGATGTTAGCGGGAGCAGCAATGAGCAGTTCTTC,CSVTPFDVSGSSNEQFF
TRBD1,TRBJ1-2,few,TRBV6-4,15,TGTGCCAGCAGCCCCGGGACAGGGAAATACTATGGCTACACCTTC,CASSPGTGKYYGYTF
.,TRBJ2-4,few,TRBV12-3/TRBV12-4,17,TGTGCCAGCAGCCGCACCCCCAGTCTTGGTTTGGAGAACATTCAGTACTTC,CASSRTPSLGLENIQYF
.,TRBJ1-5,few,TRBV20-1,13,TGCAGTGCTAGATTCCAGGGCAATCAGCCCCAGCATTTT,CSARFQGNQPQHF
TRBD1,TRBJ2-5,many,TRBV2,13,TGTGCCAGCACCCGGGACAGGGAAGAGACCCAGTACTTC,CASTRDREETQYF
.,TRBJ1-1,many,TRBV6-1,12,TGTGCCAGCAGTGGGAGACAGGTATCGGCTTTCTTT,CASSGRQVSAFF
.,TRBJ2-3,many,TRBV7-3,14,TGTGCCAGCAGCTCCGCCTTGATCGGAGATACGCAGTATTTT,CASSSALIGDTQYF
.,TRBJ2-5,few,TRBV4-2,16,TGTGCCAGCAGCCAAGGAGATGGGCGGGGCCAAGAGACCCAGTACTTC,CASSQGDGRGQETQYF
TRBD1,TRBJ1-2,many,TRBV13,17,TGTGCCAGCAGCTTCCCCCCCGGGACAGGTAGTTTCTTTGGCTACACCTTC,CASSFPPGTGSFFGYTF
TRBD2,TRBJ2-3,many,TRBV6-1,17,TGTGCCAGCAGTGAACCCTGGGGACTAGCGGTAGCAGATACGCAGTATTTT,CASSEPWGLAVADTQYF
.,TRBJ2-7,.,TRBV15,13,TGTGCCACCAGCCCTGGTGGGGACTACGAGCAGTACTTC,CATSPGGDYEQYF
TRBD1,TRBJ2-2,.,TRBV3-1,17,TGTGCCAGCAGCCAACGCCCCGGGACAGGGCACACCGGGGAGCTGTTTTTT,CASSQRPGTGHTGELFF